These T cell receptor beta chains were read from a single sample in a study of blood T cells in healthy people across ages. TCRdb called the 5' RACE reads again in MiXCR, with one record for every CDR3 protein. The table includes about 290,000 distinct CDR3 sequences, 25% to 30% detected once. The sequencing input was blood. All receptors come from a woman in her seventies in good health. CDR3s include the opening cysteine and the closing phenylalanine or tryptophan. A D gene is named only where the DNA matches it firmly. Part of the rows lack a size; the others show once, few, many or a class for expanded clones.

J gene: TRBJ2-5
CDR3 length: 11
D gene: TRBD2
V gene: TRBV20-1
clone size: NA
CDR3 protein: CSARLAGEGRF
CDR3 DNA: TGCAGTGCTAGATTAGCGGGAGAGGGTAGATTC

J gene: TRBJ1-4
CDR3 length: 14
D gene: NA
V gene: TRBV7-9
clone size: many
CDR3 protein: CASSLGSANEKLFF
CDR3 DNA: TGTGCCAGCAGCCTCGGGTCGGCTAATGAAAAACTGTTTTTT

J gene: TRBJ1-2
CDR3 length: 14
D gene: NA
V gene: TRBV5-6
clone size: few
CDR3 protein: CASSLGTKDYGYTF
CDR3 DNA: TGTGCCAGCAGCTTGGGGACGAAGGACTATGGCTACACCTTC

J gene: TRBJ2-1
CDR3 length: 17
D gene: TRBD2
V gene: TRBV4-2
clone size: few
CDR3 protein: CASSRLIGTSSYNEQFF
CDR3 DNA: TGTGCCAGCAGCCGGCTTATAGGGACTAGCTCCTACAATGAGCAGTTCTTC

J gene: TRBJ1-1
CDR3 length: 13
D gene: NA
V gene: TRBV7-3
clone size: NA
CDR3 protein: CASSFSMNTEAFF
CDR3 DNA: TGTGCCAGCAGCTTTTCGATGAACACTGAAGCTTTCTTT

J gene: TRBJ1-4
CDR3 length: 14
D gene: NA
V gene: TRBV7-9
clone size: once
CDR3 protein: CASSFGGVEEKLFF
CDR3 DNA: TGTGCCAGCAGCTTCGGGGGAGTGGAGGAAAAACTGTTTTTT

J gene: TRBJ1-1
CDR3 length: 13
D gene: NA
V gene: TRBV7-9
clone size: few
CDR3 protein: CASSLDAFTEAFF
CDR3 DNA: TGTGCCAGCAGCTTAGACGCGTTCACTGAAGCTTTCTTT

J gene: TRBJ2-5
CDR3 length: 11
D gene: NA
V gene: TRBV29-1
clone size: once
CDR3 protein: CSVSSPETQYF
CDR3 DNA: TGCAGCGTTTCTAGTCCAGAGACCCAGTACTTC

J gene: TRBJ1-2
CDR3 length: 17
D gene: NA
V gene: TRBV5-5
clone size: NA
CDR3 protein: CASSSSGDRHRNYGHTF
CDR3 DNA: TGTGCCAGCAGCTCTTCGGGAGACAGACATCGAAACTATGGCCACACCTTC

J gene: TRBJ2-6
CDR3 length: 14
D gene: NA
V gene: TRBV5-6
clone size: NA
CDR3 protein: CASTRNSGANVLTF
CDR3 DNA: TGTGCCAGCACAAGGAACTCTGGGGCCAACGTCCTGACTTTC

J gene: TRBJ1-4
CDR3 length: 14
D gene: NA
V gene: TRBV3-1
clone size: few
CDR3 protein: CASSPRDGDWELFF
CDR3 DNA: TGTGCCAGCAGCCCTCGGGACGGCGACTGGGAACTGTTTTTT

J gene: TRBJ2-7
CDR3 length: 14
D gene: NA
V gene: TRBV5-1
clone size: NA
CDR3 protein: CASSRGEGINEQYF
CDR3 DNA: TGCGCCAGCAGCCGCGGCGAGGGGATCAACGAGCAGTACTTC

J gene: TRBJ2-3
CDR3 length: 16
D gene: TRBD1
V gene: TRBV19
clone size: NA
CDR3 protein: CASSIRPGQITDTQYF
CDR3 DNA: TGTGCCAGTAGTATTCGTCCGGGACAGATCACAGATACGCAGTATTTT

J gene: TRBJ2-1
CDR3 length: 15
D gene: TRBD2
V gene: TRBV18
clone size: many
CDR3 protein: CASSPLAGSYNEQFF
CDR3 DNA: TGTGCCAGCTCGCCACTAGCGGGCTCCTACAATGAGCAGTTCTTC

J gene: TRBJ2-1
CDR3 length: 17
D gene: TRBD2
V gene: TRBV15
clone size: NA
CDR3 protein: CATSLGSGSKSYNEQFF
CDR3 DNA: TGTGCCACCAGCCTAGGTAGCGGGAGTAAATCCTACAATGAGCAGTTCTTC

J gene: TRBJ2-5
CDR3 length: 15
D gene: NA
V gene: TRBV3-1
clone size: few
CDR3 protein: CASSQDLGVQETQYF
CDR3 DNA: TGTGCCAGCAGCCAAGACCTTGGCGTCCAAGAGACCCAGTACTTC

J gene: TRBJ2-7
CDR3 length: 17
D gene: TRBD2
V gene: TRBV7-9
clone size: NA
CDR3 protein: CASSLLPTSGQPYEQYF
CDR3 DNA: TGTGCCAGCAGCTTACTGCCGACTAGCGGCCAGCCCTACGAGCAGTACTTC

J gene: TRBJ2-1
CDR3 length: 16
D gene: TRBD2
V gene: TRBV28
clone size: NA
CDR3 protein: CASRTRTSGRAGEQFF
CDR3 DNA: TGTGCCAGCAGAACCCGGACTAGCGGGAGGGCTGGTGAGCAGTTCTTC

J gene: TRBJ1-2
CDR3 length: 13
D gene: NA
V gene: TRBV4-1
clone size: NA
CDR3 protein: CASSQAGVGGYTF
CDR3 DNA: TGCGCCAGCAGCCAAGCAGGGGTTGGAGGCTACACCTTC

J gene: TRBJ1-5
CDR3 length: 15
D gene: TRBD1
V gene: TRBV6-2/TRBV6-3
clone size: NA
CDR3 protein: CASSYLTGVSQPQHF
CDR3 DNA: TGTGCCAGCAGTTACCTGACAGGGGTAAGTCAGCCCCAGCATTTT

J gene: TRBJ2-5
CDR3 length: 13
D gene: NA
V gene: TRBV15
clone size: NA
CDR3 protein: CATAAGFGETQYF
CDR3 DNA: TGTGCCACCGCAGCCGGGTTTGGCGAGACCCAGTACTTC

J gene: TRBJ2-6
CDR3 length: 17
D gene: NA
V gene: TRBV7-2
clone size: NA
CDR3 protein: CASSFRVRYSGANVLTF
CDR3 DNA: TGTGCCAGCAGCTTCCGGGTCCGCTACTCTGGGGCCAACGTCCTGACTTTC

J gene: TRBJ2-6
CDR3 length: 19
D gene: TRBD2
V gene: TRBV5-1
clone size: NA
CDR3 protein: CASSSGTSGAGSGANVLTF
CDR3 DNA: TGCGCCAGCAGCTCCGGGACTAGCGGTGCTGGGTCTGGGGCCAACGTCCTGACTTTC

J gene: TRBJ2-1
CDR3 length: 14
D gene: TRBD1
V gene: TRBV2
clone size: NA
CDR3 protein: CASSEDRIYNEQFF
CDR3 DNA: TGTGCCAGCAGCGAGGACAGGATCTACAATGAGCAGTTCTTC

J gene: TRBJ2-1
CDR3 length: 14
D gene: TRBD2
V gene: TRBV2
clone size: NA
CDR3 protein: CASSELAGGVEQFF
CDR3 DNA: TGTGCCAGCAGTGAACTAGCGGGAGGAGTTGAGCAGTTCTTC

J gene: TRBJ2-1
CDR3 length: 13
D gene: TRBD1
V gene: TRBV7-9
clone size: NA
CDR3 protein: CAARDREYNEQFF
CDR3 DNA: TGTGCCGCCCGGGACAGAGAATACAATGAGCAGTTCTTC

J gene: TRBJ1-4
CDR3 length: 13
D gene: TRBD1
V gene: TRBV20-1
clone size: many
CDR3 protein: CSARRTGGEKLFF
CDR3 DNA: TGCAGTGCTAGAAGGACAGGGGGTGAAAAACTGTTTTTT

J gene: TRBJ2-2
CDR3 length: 15
D gene: NA
V gene: TRBV29-1
clone size: NA
CDR3 protein: CSVVVEGATRGELFF
CDR3 DNA: TGCAGCGTTGTGGTGGAGGGGGCAACTCGCGGGGAGCTGTTTTTT

J gene: TRBJ1-5
CDR3 length: 16
D gene: NA
V gene: TRBV12-3/TRBV12-4
clone size: NA
CDR3 protein: CASSAHRAGSNQPQHF
CDR3 DNA: TGTGCCAGCAGTGCTCACAGGGCGGGGAGCAATCAGCCCCAGCATTTT

J gene: TRBJ2-3
CDR3 length: 15
D gene: TRBD2
V gene: TRBV28
clone size: few
CDR3 protein: CASRAGGLGTDTQYF
CDR3 DNA: TGTGCCAGCAGGGCGGGGGGACTCGGGACAGATACGCAGTATTTT

J gene: TRBJ2-7
CDR3 length: 12
D gene: NA
V gene: TRBV3-1
clone size: few
CDR3 protein: CASSQEDHEQYF
CDR3 DNA: TGTGCCAGCAGCCAAGAAGACCACGAGCAGTACTTC

J gene: TRBJ2-7
CDR3 length: 12
D gene: NA
V gene: TRBV20-1
clone size: few
CDR3 protein: CSASRGVYEQYF
CDR3 DNA: TGCAGTGCTAGCAGGGGGGTCTACGAGCAGTACTTC

J gene: TRBJ2-7
CDR3 length: 15
D gene: TRBD1
V gene: TRBV6-1
clone size: few
CDR3 protein: CASRSAGTGNYEQYF
CDR3 DNA: TGTGCCAGCAGGTCCGCCGGGACAGGTAACTACGAGCAGTACTTC

J gene: TRBJ1-4
CDR3 length: 17
D gene: TRBD1
V gene: TRBV20-1
clone size: once
CDR3 protein: CSAFSAPQGGDGEKLFF
CDR3 DNA: TGCAGTGCTTTTTCCGCCCCCCAGGGGGGCGATGGTGAAAAACTGTTTTTT